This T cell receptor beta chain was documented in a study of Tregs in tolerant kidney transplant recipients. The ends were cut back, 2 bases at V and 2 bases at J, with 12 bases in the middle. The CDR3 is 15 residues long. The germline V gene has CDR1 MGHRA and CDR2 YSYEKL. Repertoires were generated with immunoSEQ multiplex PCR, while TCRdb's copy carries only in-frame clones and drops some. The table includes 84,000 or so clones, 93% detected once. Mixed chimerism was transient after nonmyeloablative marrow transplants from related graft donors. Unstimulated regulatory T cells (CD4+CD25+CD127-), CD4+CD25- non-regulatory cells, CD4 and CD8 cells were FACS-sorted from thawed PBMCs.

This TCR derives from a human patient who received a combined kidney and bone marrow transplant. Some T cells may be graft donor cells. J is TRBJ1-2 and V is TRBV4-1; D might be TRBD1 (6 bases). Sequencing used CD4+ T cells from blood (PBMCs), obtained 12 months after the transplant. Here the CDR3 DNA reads TGCGCCAGCAGCCAATTAGCGGGGGCCAACTATGGCTACACCTTC. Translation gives CASSQLAGANYGYTF.